The clone carrying this TCR beta chain appeared many times. Trimming left V 3 bases short and J 5 bases short, with 9 bases between. There are 13 residues in the CDR3. No donor was unhealthy or non-Caucasian. This sample is drawn from a study of identical twins. A universal primer site arose from template switching, and cDNA bore unique molecular identifiers. One entry per CDR3 protein results from TCRdb running MiXCR on the 5' RACE reads. The sample records approximately 630,000 distinct CDR3 sequences, roughly 7.2% being singletons. These records were also assigned to another study, of yellow fever vaccine responses in identical twins.

This clonotype was obtained from a woman aged 18-29 years in good health. The sequenced sample was PBMCs. This chain connects TRBV12-3 or TRBV12-4 to TRBJ2-3; no clear D. CDR3 DNA: TGTGCCAGCAGTTTCCGGGCGTTAGATACGCAGTATTTT. Translated: CASSFRALDTQYF.